This entry features one TCR beta chain sequence. As yet, its antigen is unknown. This sample was taken from a study of T cell repertoires in cytomegalovirus infection. In the study overall: From public TCR beta signatures came an indication of both CMV infection and matching HLA type. General study results and limits: Adding up the frequency of public TCR beta families identified people who carried CMV plus the relevant HLA. Dominating the ex vivo response were TCR beta clonotypes that were CMV-specific and HLA-C-restricted.

CDR3 length: 13 amino acids. The trim removed 6 bases at V and 4 bases at J, leaving 5 bases unmatched. Germline CDR1 and CDR2: MNHEY and SMNVEV (reference sequence). One entry per CDR3 protein results from TCRdb running MiXCR on the reads. The data contain approximately 910,000 distinct CDR3 sequences, roughly 30% of them singletons. J is TRBJ1-1 and V is TRBV27; 7 nucleotides match TRBD1. The TCR comes from a human donor in good health (CMV status not recorded). Some clones in this sample may be carry-over from other donors' samples. This specimen consisted of cultured CD8+ T cells from PBMCs, obtained from culture after CMV antigen stimulation. As DNA, the CDR3 is TGTGCCAGCAGCAGAGGGGGCTTCACTGAAGCTTTCTTT. This translates into CASSRGGFTEAFF.